This T cell receptor beta chain was recorded in a study of shared clonotypes between healthy human individuals. In the study overall: Serving as donors were a couple of women and three men, whose ages spanned 18 to 49. CD4 naive cells filled three plates per donor, CD4 memory three, CD8 naive two and CD8 memory one. Study-level results: Among the subsets, naive ones generally showed larger estimated richness than memory ones. When compared with the clonotypes that were shared by all four sorted-subset donors, the non-shared clonotypes turned out to have lower generation probabilities.

CDR3 length: 15 residues. The germline CDR1 and CDR2 sequences are SGHRS and YFSETQ. After removal of 2 bases from V and 4 bases from J, the junction contained 6 bases not matched to a gene. CD45RO-negative, CCR7-positively selected cells formed the naive CD8 fraction, excluding terminally differentiated effector memory CD45RA+ cells. This table comes from immunoSEQ multiplex PCR, and its TCRdb copy is limited to in-frame clones, with some not included. The table records nearly 2 million clones, around 96% of them present only once. Comments on this clone: The antigen remains undetermined.

This chain links TRBV5-1 with TRBJ2-1, with TRBD2 matching over 7 bases. The specimen sequenced was naive CD8+ T cells sorted from blood. The receptor was isolated from a man aged 18 to 30 in good health. Here the CDR3 reads CASSFEASGYNEQFF. CDR3 in DNA: TGCGCCAGCAGCTTCGAGGCTAGCGGATACAATGAGCAGTTCTTC. The entire variable domain, with the rest obtained from reference TRBV5-1 and TRBJ2-1, is as follows: KAGVTQTPRYLIKTRGQQVTLSCSPISGHRSVSWYQQTPGQGLQFLFEYFSETQRNKGNFPGRFSGRQFSNSRSEMNVSTLELGDSALYLCASSFEASGYNEQFFGPGTRLTVL.